This T cell receptor beta chain appears in the sequencing data of a study of Ad26.COV2.S vaccination and SARS-CoV-2 variants. Study-wide context: Ad26.COV2.S given intramuscularly, once or twice 56 days apart.

Repertoires were generated with immunoSEQ multiplex PCR, while TCRdb's copy carries only in-frame clones and drops some. The table includes roughly 410,000 clones, 83% detected once. Indicated treatment: 15 to 20 received Ad26.COV2.S at low or high dose, single or two shots; roughly five received placebo; per-sample allocation not given. Sampling took place 63 days after the first vaccine or placebo injection. Only one count was recorded for this clone. This clonotype was sampled from a person aged 18 to 65 who received the Ad26.COV2.S COVID-19 vaccine or a placebo. Sequences were derived from peripheral blood, sampled in a trial of Ad26.COV2.S vaccine versus placebo.

The CDR3 reads CASSTRDRGYNEQFF. The CDR3 DNA reads TGTGCCAGCAGCACCCGGGACAGGGGGTACAATGAGCAGTTCTTC. The chain carries TRBV3-1 (or the pseudogene TRBV3-2) and TRBJ2-1; TRBD1 matches 11 bases. Trimming at V came to 5 bases and at J to 4 bases, leaving 4 bases not matched to a gene. The CDR3 loop spans 15 amino acids. CDR1 and CDR2 (germline): LGHDT, YNNKEL (reference sequence).